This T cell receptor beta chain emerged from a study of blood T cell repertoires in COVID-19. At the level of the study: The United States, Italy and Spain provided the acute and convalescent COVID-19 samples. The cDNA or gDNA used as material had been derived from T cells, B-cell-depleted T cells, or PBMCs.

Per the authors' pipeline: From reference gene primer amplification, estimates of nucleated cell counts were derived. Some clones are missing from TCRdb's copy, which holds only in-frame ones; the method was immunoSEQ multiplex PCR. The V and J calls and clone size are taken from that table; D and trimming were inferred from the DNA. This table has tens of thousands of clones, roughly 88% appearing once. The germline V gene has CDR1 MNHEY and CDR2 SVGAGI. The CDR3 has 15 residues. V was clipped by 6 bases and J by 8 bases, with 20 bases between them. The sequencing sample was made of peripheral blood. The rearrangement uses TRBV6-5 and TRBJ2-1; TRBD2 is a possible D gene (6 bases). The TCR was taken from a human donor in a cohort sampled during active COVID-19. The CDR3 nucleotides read TGTGCCAGCAGAGATCTTGGACGGGGAGGAGATGAGCAGTTCTTC. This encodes CASRDLGRGGDEQFF.